This T cell receptor beta chain was recovered during a study of CXCR3-negative and CXCR3-positive naive CD8 T cells. Via 5' RACE with UMI labels, TRB cDNA libraries were prepared. TCRdb reprocessed the 5' RACE reads; each CDR3 protein has one entry and no DNA is given. The sample holds roughly 130,000 distinct CDR3 sequences. Concerning this clonotype: The antigen remains unidentified.

The study sorted every CD8+ T cell subset in triplicate at 300,000 to 350,000 cells each. Germline loops: CDR1 SQVTM, CDR2 ANQGSEA. This CDR3 has 15 residues. Broader study findings: The TRB CDR3s that CXCR3-positive naive cells carried were more hydrophobic than those of CXCR3-negative naive cells.

The receptor was derived from a human donor in good health. Some clones in this sample may be carry-over from other donors' samples. The sequenced sample consisted of naive CXCR3+ CD8+ T cells from blood. Described subset: CD45RO-CCR7+CD27+CD95- naive CD8+ T cells expressing CXCR3 (TNR3+). The chain joins TRBV29-1 to TRBJ2-1; TCRdb proposes TRBD2, but this gene call is untestable without DNA. This CDR3 reads CSVEDSGSSYNEQFF.